Shown below are 7 T cell receptor beta chains from a single sample sequenced in a study of cytomegalovirus exposure and HLA in healthy donors (dated by TCRdb to the late 2010s). Library preparation employed the immunoSEQ multiplex PCR assay. For the multiplex PCR, a mixture combining 60 forward primers for TCR Vbeta segments and 13 reverse primers for TCR Jbeta segments was used. Entries here come from immuneACCESS through TCRdb and include only in-frame sequences with V and J called. Some clones fail to appear in such tables; in the studies checked, an unresolved V gene covers under half of the shortfall, and the cause of the remainder is unknown. The sample includes under 110,000 clones, with 75% observed a single time. The ten most abundant clones make up less than 3% of the sample. The source material was PBMCs. All receptors come from a male donor in good health and CMV-seropositive.

The genes are TRBV4-3 and TRBJ2-5; TRBD2 is a possible D gene (6 bases). The CDR3 runs 14 residues. V lost 0 bases and J lost 5, with 10 bases in between. Germline values: CDR1 LGHNA, CDR2 YSLEER. CDR3 sequence reads: CASSQERTIETQYF. The CDR3 nucleotides are TGCGCCAGCAGCCAAGAGCGGACTATCGAGACCCAGTACTTC.

The V and J genes are TRBV28 and TRBJ2-7; D not certain. This CDR3 has 14 amino acids. CDR1 is MDHEN and CDR2 is SYDVKM in the germline V gene. Trimming took off 6 bases at V and 4 bases at J, with 16 bases between the two ends. Here the CDR3 reads CASRIRNERYEQYF. DNA for the CDR3: TGTGCCAGCAGGATCAGGAACGAAAGGTACGAGCAGTACTTC.

The CDR3: CAWSLRENNEQFF. CDR3 sequence (DNA): TGTGCCTGGAGTCTCCGGGAGAACAATGAGCAGTTCTTC. V usage is TRBV30 and J usage is TRBJ2-1; a weak D match, TRBD2 (6 bases). The germline CDR1 and CDR2 sequences are GTSNPN and SVGIG (reference sequence). Trimming pared 2 bases from V and 5 bases from J, leaving 10 bases between. There are 13 residues in the CDR3.

The chain employs TRBV6-5 and TRBJ2-4, with TRBD2 matching over 7 bases. This CDR3 has 16 amino acids. Germline V gene sequence: CDR1 MNHEY, CDR2 SVGAGI. V dropped 0 bases and J dropped 5; count of bases not matched to a gene: 7. CDR3 DNA: TGTGCCAGCAGTTACTCGGACCGCGGGGGACAAAACATTCAGTACTTC. This translates into CASSYSDRGGQNIQYF.

The chain is built from TRBV7-2 and TRBJ2-7; tentative D call: TRBD1 (5 bases). CDR1 and CDR2 from the germline V gene are SGHTA and FQGNSA. Between the trimmed V and J ends, which lost 2 bases and 3 bases, there was a span of 11 bases. The CDR3 spans 14 residues. The DNA for the CDR3 is TGTGCCAGCAGCTTATCGGCAGGGTACTACGAGCAGTACTTC. Translated: CASSLSAGYYEQYF.

The chain couples TRBV6-1 to TRBJ2-1; D may be TRBD2 (6 bases). The germline V and J ends were trimmed by 4 bases and 12 bases, with 16 bases remaining between them. The V gene's germline CDR1 is MNHNS and CDR2 SASEGT. This CDR3 contains 13 residues. CDR3 DNA: TGTGCCAGCAGTGCGCCGGGAGACAGTGGGCAGTTCTTC. Amino acids: CASSAPGDSGQFF.

This rearrangement joins TRBV27 to TRBJ1-5, with a tentative D call TRBD1 (5 bases). This CDR3 is 18 amino acids long. Germline lookup yields CDR1 MNHEY and CDR2 SMNVEV (reference sequence). Trimming took off 3 bases at V and 5 bases at J, with 23 bases between the two ends. CDR3 sequence: CASSLLAYSGREDQPQHF. The CDR3, as DNA: TGTGCCAGCAGTTTGTTGGCGTACTCGGGACGGGAGGATCAGCCCCAGCATTTT.